The 2 T cell receptor beta chains below were found in one sample sequenced in a study of CD8 T cells in ankylosing spondylitis. General observations from the study: One TCR beta motif, made up of 7 or 8 highly homologous variants, appeared characteristic of ankylosing spondylitis blood.

MiXCR, run by TCRdb on the 5' RACE reads, gives a single entry per CDR3 protein. Among more than 400,000 distinct CDR3 sequences listed, less than 6% were seen once. Their antigen targets remain unknown. The sample comprised blood, either unsorted or a sorted T cell fraction (not recorded which). The receptor set was obtained from a male donor with ankylosing spondylitis.

This clonotype has ten or more counts. This chain uses TRBV7-8 with TRBJ2-1; maybe TRBD2 (6 bases). The length of the CDR3 is 14 residues. Deletions cut 4 bases from V and 8 bases from J, with 15 bases between. Per germline, CDR1 SGHVS and CDR2 FQNEAQ. In DNA form, the CDR3 reads TGTGCCAGCAGCTCCCGGGACTTAAACGATGAGCAGTTCTTC. Protein sequence: CASSSRDLNDEQFF.

The V gene is TRBV7-2, the J gene TRBJ2-2, with 7 bases identical to TRBD2. V lost 5 bases to trimming and J lost 4 bases; unmatched junction nucleotides: 7. In germline, CDR1 is SGHTA, CDR2 FQGNSA. The CDR3 spans 15 residues. The CDR3 DNA follows: TGTGCCAGCAGCACGGCCAGCGGGATCACCGGGGAGCTGTTTTTT. Translated: CASSTASGITGELFF.